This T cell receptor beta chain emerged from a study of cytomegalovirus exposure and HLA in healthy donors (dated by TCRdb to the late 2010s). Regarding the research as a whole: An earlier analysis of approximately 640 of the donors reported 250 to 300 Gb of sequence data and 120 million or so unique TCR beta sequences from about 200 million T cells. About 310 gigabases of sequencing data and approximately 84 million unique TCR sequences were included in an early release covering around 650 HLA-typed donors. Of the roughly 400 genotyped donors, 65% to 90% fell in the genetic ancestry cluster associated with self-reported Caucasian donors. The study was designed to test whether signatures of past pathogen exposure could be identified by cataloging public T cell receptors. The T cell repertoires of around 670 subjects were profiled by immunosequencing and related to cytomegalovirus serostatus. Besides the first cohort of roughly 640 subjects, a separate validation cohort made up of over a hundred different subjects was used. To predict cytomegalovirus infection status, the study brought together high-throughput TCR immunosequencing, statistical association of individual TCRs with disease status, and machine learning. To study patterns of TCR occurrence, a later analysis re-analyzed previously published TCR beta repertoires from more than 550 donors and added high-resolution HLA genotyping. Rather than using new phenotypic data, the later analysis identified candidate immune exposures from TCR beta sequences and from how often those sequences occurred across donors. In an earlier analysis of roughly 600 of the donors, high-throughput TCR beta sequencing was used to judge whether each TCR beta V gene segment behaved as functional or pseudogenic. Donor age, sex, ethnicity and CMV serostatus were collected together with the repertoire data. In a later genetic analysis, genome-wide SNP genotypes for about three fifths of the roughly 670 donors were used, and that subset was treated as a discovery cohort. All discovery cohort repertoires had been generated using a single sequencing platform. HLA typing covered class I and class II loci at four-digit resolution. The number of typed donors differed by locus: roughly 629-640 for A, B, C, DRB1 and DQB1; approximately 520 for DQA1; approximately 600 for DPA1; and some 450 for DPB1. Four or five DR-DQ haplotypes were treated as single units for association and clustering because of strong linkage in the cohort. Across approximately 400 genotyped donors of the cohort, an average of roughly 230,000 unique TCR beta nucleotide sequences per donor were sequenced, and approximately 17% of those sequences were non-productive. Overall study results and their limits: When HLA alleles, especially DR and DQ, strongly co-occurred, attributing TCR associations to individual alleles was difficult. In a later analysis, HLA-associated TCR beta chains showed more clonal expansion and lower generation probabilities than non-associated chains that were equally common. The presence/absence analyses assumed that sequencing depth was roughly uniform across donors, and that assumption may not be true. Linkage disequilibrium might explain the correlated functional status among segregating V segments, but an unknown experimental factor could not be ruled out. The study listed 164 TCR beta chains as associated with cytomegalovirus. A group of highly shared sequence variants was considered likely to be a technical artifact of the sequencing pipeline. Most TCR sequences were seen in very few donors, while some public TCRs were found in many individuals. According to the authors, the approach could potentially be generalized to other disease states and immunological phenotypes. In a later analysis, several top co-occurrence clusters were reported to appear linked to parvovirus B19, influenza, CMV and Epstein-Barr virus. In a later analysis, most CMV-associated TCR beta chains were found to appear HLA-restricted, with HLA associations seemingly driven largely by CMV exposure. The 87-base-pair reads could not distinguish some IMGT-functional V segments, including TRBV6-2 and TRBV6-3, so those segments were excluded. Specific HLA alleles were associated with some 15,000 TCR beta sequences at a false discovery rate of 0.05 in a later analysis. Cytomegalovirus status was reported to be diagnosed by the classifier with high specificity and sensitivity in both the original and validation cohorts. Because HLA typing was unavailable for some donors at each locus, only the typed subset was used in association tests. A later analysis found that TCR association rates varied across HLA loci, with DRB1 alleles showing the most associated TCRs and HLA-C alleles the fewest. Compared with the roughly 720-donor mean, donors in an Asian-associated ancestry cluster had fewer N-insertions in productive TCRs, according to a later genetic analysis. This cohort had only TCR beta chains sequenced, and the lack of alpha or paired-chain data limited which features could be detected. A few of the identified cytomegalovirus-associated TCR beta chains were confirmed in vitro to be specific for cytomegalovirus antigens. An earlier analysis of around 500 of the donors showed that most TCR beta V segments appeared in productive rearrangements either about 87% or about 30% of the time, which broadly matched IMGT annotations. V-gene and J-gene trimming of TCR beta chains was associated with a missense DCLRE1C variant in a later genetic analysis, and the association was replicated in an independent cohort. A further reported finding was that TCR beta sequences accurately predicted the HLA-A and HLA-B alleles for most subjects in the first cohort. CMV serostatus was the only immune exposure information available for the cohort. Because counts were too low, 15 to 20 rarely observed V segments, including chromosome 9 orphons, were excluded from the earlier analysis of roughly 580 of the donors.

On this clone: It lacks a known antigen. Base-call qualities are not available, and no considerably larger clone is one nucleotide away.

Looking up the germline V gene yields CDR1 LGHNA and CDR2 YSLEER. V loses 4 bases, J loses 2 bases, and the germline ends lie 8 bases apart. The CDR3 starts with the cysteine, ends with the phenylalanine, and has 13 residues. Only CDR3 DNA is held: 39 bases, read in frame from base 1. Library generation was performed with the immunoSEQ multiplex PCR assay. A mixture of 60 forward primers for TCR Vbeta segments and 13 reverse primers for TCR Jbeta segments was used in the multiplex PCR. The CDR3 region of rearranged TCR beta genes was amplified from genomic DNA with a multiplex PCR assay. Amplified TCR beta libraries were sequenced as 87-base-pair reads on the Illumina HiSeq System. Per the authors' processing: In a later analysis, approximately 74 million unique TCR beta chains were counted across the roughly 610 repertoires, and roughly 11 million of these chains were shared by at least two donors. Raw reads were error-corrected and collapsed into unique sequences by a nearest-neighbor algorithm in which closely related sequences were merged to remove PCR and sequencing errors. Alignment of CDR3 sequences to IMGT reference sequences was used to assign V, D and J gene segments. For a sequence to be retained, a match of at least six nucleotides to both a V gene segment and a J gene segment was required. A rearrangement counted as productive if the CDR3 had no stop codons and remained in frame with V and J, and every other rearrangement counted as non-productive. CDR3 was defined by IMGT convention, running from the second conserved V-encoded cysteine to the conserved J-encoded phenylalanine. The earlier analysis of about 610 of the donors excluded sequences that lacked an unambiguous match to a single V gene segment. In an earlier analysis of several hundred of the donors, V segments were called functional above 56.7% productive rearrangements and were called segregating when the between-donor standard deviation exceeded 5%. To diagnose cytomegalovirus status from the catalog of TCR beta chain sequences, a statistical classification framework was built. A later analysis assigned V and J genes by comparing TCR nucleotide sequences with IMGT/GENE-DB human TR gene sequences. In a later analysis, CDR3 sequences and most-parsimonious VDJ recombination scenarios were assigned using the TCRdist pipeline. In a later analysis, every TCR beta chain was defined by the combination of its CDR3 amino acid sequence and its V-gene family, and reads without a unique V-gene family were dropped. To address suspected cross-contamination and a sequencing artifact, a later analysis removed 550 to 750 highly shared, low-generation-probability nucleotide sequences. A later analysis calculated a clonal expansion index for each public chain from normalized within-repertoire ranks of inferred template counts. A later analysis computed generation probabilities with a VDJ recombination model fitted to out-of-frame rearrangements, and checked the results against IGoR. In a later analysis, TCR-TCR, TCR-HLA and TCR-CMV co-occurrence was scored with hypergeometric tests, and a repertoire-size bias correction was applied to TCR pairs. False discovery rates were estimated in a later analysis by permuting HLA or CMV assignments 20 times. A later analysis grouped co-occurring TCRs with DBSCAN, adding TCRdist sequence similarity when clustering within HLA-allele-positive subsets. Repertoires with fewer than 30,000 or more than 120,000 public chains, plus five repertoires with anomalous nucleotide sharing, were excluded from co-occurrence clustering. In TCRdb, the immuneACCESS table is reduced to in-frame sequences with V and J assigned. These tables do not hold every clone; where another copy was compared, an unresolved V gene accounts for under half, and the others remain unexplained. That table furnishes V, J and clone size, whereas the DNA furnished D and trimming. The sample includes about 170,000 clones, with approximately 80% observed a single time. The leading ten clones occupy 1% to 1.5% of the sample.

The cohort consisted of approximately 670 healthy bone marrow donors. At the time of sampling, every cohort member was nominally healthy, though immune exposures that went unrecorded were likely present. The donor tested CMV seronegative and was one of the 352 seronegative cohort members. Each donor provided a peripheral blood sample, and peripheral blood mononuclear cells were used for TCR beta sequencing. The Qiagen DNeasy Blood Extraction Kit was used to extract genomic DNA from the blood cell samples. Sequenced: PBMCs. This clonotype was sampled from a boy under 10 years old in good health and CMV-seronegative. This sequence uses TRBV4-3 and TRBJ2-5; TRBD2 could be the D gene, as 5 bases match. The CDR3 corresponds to CASSPSGQETQYF. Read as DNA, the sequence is TGCGCCAGCAGCCCGAGCGGACAAGAGACCCAGTACTTC.